The 28 T cell receptor beta chains presented below share a single source sample, sequenced in a study of neoadjuvant nivolumab and ipilimumab in lung cancer. The data were produced by immunoSEQ multiplex PCR, yet TCRdb's version contains in-frame clones alone and is incomplete. Of 25,000 to 30,000 clones detected, around 83% appear once; the ten largest clones hold about 8.6%. The sample here was tumor tissue, taken after neoadjuvant nivolumab, alone or with ipilimumab, at or shortly before surgery. The receptors were sampled from an adult with non-small cell lung cancer.

The chain has TRBV11-1 and TRBJ2-7; TRBD1 matches 9 bases. There are 14 residues in the CDR3. The junction had 8 bases not matched to a gene; V was cut back by 5 bases and J by 6 bases. The V gene's germline CDR1 is SGHAT and CDR2 FQDESV (reference sequence). The CDR3: CASSQDRGKSEQYF. The CDR3 DNA is TGTGCCAGCAGCCAGGACAGGGGAAAATCCGAGCAGTACTTC.

The chain carries TRBV18 and TRBJ2-5; D may be TRBD2 (5 bases). The J call is uncertain, as TRBJ2-7 better fits the DNA end. CDR3 size: 13 residues. Germline V gene lookup returns CDR1 KGHSH and CDR2 LQKENI. The CDR3 spells CASSPERNYEQYF. CDR3 in DNA: TGTGCCAGCTCACCAGAGCGGAACTACGAGCAGTACTTC.

This clone was seen only a few times. This chain joins TRBV5-1 and TRBJ2-1; D call uncertain. V lost 0 bases and J lost 0, with 13 bases in between. Germline V CDR1 and CDR2: SGHRS, YFSETQ. This CDR3 is built from 17 residues. CDR3 protein: CASSLAPGAFSYNEQFF. In nucleotides, the CDR3 is TGCGCCAGCAGCTTGGCTCCGGGCGCTTTCTCCTACAATGAGCAGTTCTTC.

This chain connects TRBV18 to TRBJ2-5, with a possible D match to TRBD2 (6 bases). The germline V gene encodes CDR1 KGHSH and CDR2 LQKENI. This CDR3 region has 14 residues. V shed 6 bases and J shed 5 bases, with 16 bases lying between them. The CDR3 region is CASSPAGSMETQYF. The CDR3 DNA reads TGTGCCAGCTCTCCGGCGGGATCTATGGAGACCCAGTACTTC.

V and J are TRBV30 and TRBJ1-4, with 8 nucleotides matching TRBD1. V trimming: 7 bases; J trimming: 8 bases; junction bases outside the gene matches: 9. Germline-derived CDR1 and CDR2 are GTSNPN and SVGIG (reference sequence). The length of the CDR3 is 13 residues. This CDR3 reads CASLDRGREKLFF. The CDR3 region has the DNA TGTGCCTCCCTAGACAGGGGCAGGGAAAAACTGTTTTTT. Together with reference TRBV30 and TRBJ1-4, the CDR3 gives the full variable domain: SQTIHQWPATLVQPVGSPLSLECTVEGTSNPNLYWYRQAAGRGLQLLFYSVGIGQISSEVPQNLSASRPQDRQFILSSKKLLLSDSGFYLCASLDRGREKLFFGSGTQLSVL.

As DNA, the CDR3 is TGTGCCAGCAGGGGGCATCAGAACACTGAAGCTTTCTTT. Its translation is CASRGHQNTEAFF. The chain employs TRBV6-1 and TRBJ1-1, with D possibly matching TRBD1 (5 bases). CDR3 size: 13 residues. The V and J ends lost 6 bases and 1 base respectively, with 9 bases between them. Germline V gives CDR1 MNHNS, CDR2 SASEGT.

The rearrangement joins TRBV27 to TRBJ1-4; D is perhaps TRBD1 (5 bases). The V gene lost 5 bases and the J gene lost 3 bases, with 19 bases spanning the gap. The length of the CDR3 is 17 residues. CDR1 and CDR2 (germline): MNHEY, SMNVEV (reference sequence). The CDR3: CASSLNLGRGANEKLFF. The CDR3 DNA follows: TGTGCCAGCAGTCTCAATCTGGGCCGGGGGGCTAATGAAAAACTGTTTTTT.

The V and J genes are TRBV7-2 and TRBJ2-7; 10 bases are shared with TRBD1. The CDR3 has 13 residues. Germline values: CDR1 SGHTA, CDR2 FQGNSA. After removal of 6 bases from V and 7 bases from J, the junction contained 6 bases not matched to a gene. CDR3 DNA sequence: TGTGCCAGCAGGGACAGGGGGGATTGGGAGCAGTACTTC. Translation: CASRDRGDWEQYF.

The chain is built from TRBV5-1 and TRBJ2-3; TRBD1 matches 7 bases. Per germline, CDR1 SGHRS and CDR2 YFSETQ. The CDR3 loop spans 16 amino acids. The J segment lost 4 bases and the V segment lost 5 bases, leaving 13 bases of the junction unmatched. CDR3 DNA sequence: TGCGCCAGCAGAATTGGACAGGAGGTTTACCCAGATACGCAGTATTTT. This gives the protein CASRIGQEVYPDTQYF.

This chain links TRBV30 with TRBJ2-2, with D perhaps being TRBD1 or TRBD2 (6 bases each). Germline V gene sequence: CDR1 GTSNPN, CDR2 SVGIG (reference sequence). The CDR3 runs 13 residues. V lost 4 bases and J lost 11, with 17 bases in between. In DNA, the CDR3 is TGTGCCTGGAAGGAGCCTGGAGGGGGAGAGCTGTTTTTT. Amino acid sequence: CAWKEPGGGELFF.

The chain joins TRBV18 to TRBJ1-1; D not resolved. The CDR3 runs to 15 residues. Looked up from germline, CDR1 is KGHSH and CDR2 is LQKENI. V lost 2 bases and J 0 bases, leaving 10 bases between the germline ends. The CDR3, as DNA: TGTGCCAGCTCACCAGACATCAGCATGAACACTGAAGCTTTCTTT. Its translation: CASSPDISMNTEAFF. The full variable domain, its missing parts supplied by reference TRBV18 and TRBJ1-1, is NAGVMQNPRHLVRRRGQEARLRCSPMKGHSHVYWYRQLPEEGLKFMVYLQKENIIDESGMPKERFSAEFPKEGPSILRIQQVVRGDSAAYFCASSPDISMNTEAFFGQGTRLTVV.

Only one count was recorded for this clone. The V gene is TRBV5-1, the J gene TRBJ1-4; D unresolved. The CDR3 is 15 residues long. V lost 0 bases, J lost 3 bases, and 9 bases lay in between. The germline gives CDR1 SGHRS, CDR2 YFSETQ. The CDR3 reads CASSLGLSPNEKLFF. The CDR3 DNA reads as TGCGCCAGCAGCTTGGGGCTCTCACCTAATGAAAAACTGTTTTTT.

V usage is TRBV5-1 and J usage is TRBJ2-1; 10 bases fit TRBD2. This CDR3 is 18 amino acids long. Germline V CDR1 and CDR2: SGHRS, YFSETQ. Trimming cost V 5 bases and J 0 bases; bases outside gene matches: 11. The CDR3 here is CASSSIAGGPSSYNEQFF. CDR3 coding DNA: TGCGCCAGCAGTTCCATAGCGGGAGGTCCTAGCTCCTACAATGAGCAGTTCTTC.

V gene TRBV7-9 combines with J gene TRBJ1-2; a possible D gene is TRBD1 (5 bases). CDR1 is SEHNR and CDR2 is FQNEAQ in the germline V gene (reference sequence). The CDR3 is 14 amino acids. The V gene lost 4 bases and the J gene lost 2 bases, with 11 bases spanning the gap. The CDR3 is CASSSGDRNYGYTF. The DNA of the CDR3 is TGTGCCAGCAGCTCGGGGGATCGAAACTATGGCTACACCTTC.

The V gene is TRBV19, the J gene TRBJ1-1, with D possibly being TRBD1 (5 bases). V was clipped by 5 bases and J by 4 bases, with 17 bases between them. Germline V gene lookup returns CDR1 LNHDA and CDR2 SQIVND (reference sequence). The CDR3 contains 15 residues. The CDR3 DNA sequence: TGTGCCAGTAGTTCTACAGCAGGGCCGGGCACTGAAGCTTTCTTT. It codes for CASSSTAGPGTEAFF.

This chain links TRBV30 with TRBJ1-1; no definite D call. Germline loops: CDR1 GTSNPN, CDR2 SVGIG (reference sequence). The CDR3 length is 15 residues. V shed 3 bases and J shed 4 bases, with 18 bases lying between them. Here the CDR3 DNA reads TGTGCCTGGAGCCCGGTAGAAGGTCGGGGCACTGAAGCTTTCTTT. It specifies CAWSPVEGRGTEAFF.

This chain connects TRBV18 to TRBJ1-1; a possible D gene is TRBD1 (6 bases). The CDR3 is 15 residues long. Trimming took 3 bases from V and 4 from J, leaving 15 bases between them. CDR1 and CDR2 (germline): KGHSH, LQKENI. CDR3 in amino acids: CASSPDSDRVTEAFF. The CDR3 nucleotides read TGTGCCAGCTCACCGGACAGTGACCGGGTCACTGAAGCTTTCTTT.

This chain joins TRBV5-1 and TRBJ1-1; possibly TRBD1 for D (6 bases). CDR1 SGHRS and CDR2 YFSETQ come from the germline V gene. The ends were cut back, 5 bases at V and 4 bases at J, with 18 bases in the middle. This CDR3 spans 15 amino acids. The chain's CDR3 is CASRSSGALSTEAFF. CDR3 DNA sequence: TGCGCCAGCAGGTCCTCAGGGGCGCTGAGCACTGAAGCTTTCTTT.

V and J are TRBV5-1 and TRBJ2-2; TRBD2 might be the D (6 bases). This CDR3 has 14 residues. V gave up 4 bases and J gave up 6 bases, with 13 bases separating them. Per germline, CDR1 SGHRS and CDR2 YFSETQ. The CDR3 loop reads CASSETSRAGELFF. The DNA of the CDR3 is TGCGCCAGCAGCGAGACTAGTAGGGCCGGGGAGCTGTTTTTT.

The chain joins TRBV18 to TRBJ1-2; weak D call: TRBD1 (5 bases). The length of the CDR3 is 14 residues. Germline assignment: CDR1 KGHSH and CDR2 LQKENI. V lost 2 bases and J 5 bases, leaving 12 bases between the germline ends. The CDR3 region is CASSPTGEPYGYTF. The DNA of the CDR3 is TGTGCCAGCTCACCAACGGGGGAGCCTTATGGCTACACCTTC.

The chain is built from TRBV18 and TRBJ1-6, with D uncertain. V lost 1 base, J lost 9 bases, and 13 bases lay in between. Germline CDR1 reads KGHSH; CDR2 reads LQKENI. This CDR3 contains 15 residues. CDR3 sequence: CASSPQAGVTSPLHF. As DNA, the CDR3 is TGTGCCAGCTCACCACAGGCCGGTGTCACTTCACCCCTCCACTTT.

The chain combines TRBV14 with TRBJ2-1; perhaps D is TRBD1 or TRBD2 (5 bases each). The CDR3 loop spans 14 amino acids. Trimming stripped 5 bases from V and 8 bases from J, with 16 bases between. From germline, CDR1 is SGHDN and CDR2 FVKESK. In DNA, the CDR3 is TGTGCCAGCAGCTACGGGGCAAGCAGGGATGAGCAGTTCTTC. Protein sequence: CASSYGASRDEQFF.

The chain has TRBV10-2 and TRBJ2-7; a weak D match, TRBD1 (5 bases). Trimming took 0 bases from V and 6 from J, leaving 24 bases between them. CDR3 length: 18 amino acids. Germline V gives CDR1 WSHSY, CDR2 SAAADI. The CDR3 DNA reads TGCGCCAGCAGTGAGTCCTTAAAGGTTGGGGCGCCCGGTGGCGAGCAGTACTTC. Its translation: CASSESLKVGAPGGEQYF.

The chain links TRBV11-3 to TRBJ2-1; TRBD2 matches 7 bases. Germline loops: CDR1 SGHNT, CDR2 YENEEA. CDR3 size: 15 residues. Unmatched junction bases numbered 10, after V lost 7 bases and J lost 4 bases. In DNA, the CDR3 is TGTGCCAGCACCGAGAGCGGGAAAGCATACAATGAGCAGTTCTTC. As protein: CASTESGKAYNEQFF.

This chain connects TRBV6-5 to TRBJ2-1; 10 bases are a match to TRBD1. Germline V gives CDR1 MNHEY, CDR2 SVGAGI. This CDR3 has 15 residues. The ends lost 5 bases at V and 1 base at J; junction bases unmatched: 2. CDR3 bases: TGTGCCAGCAGTCGGACAGGGGGGTCCTACAATGAGCAGTTCTTC. It is translated as CASSRTGGSYNEQFF.

The chain uses TRBV5-1 and TRBJ2-1; D perhaps matches TRBD1 (5 bases). CDR3 length equals 16 residues. The germline V gene has CDR1 SGHRS and CDR2 YFSETQ. V gave up 0 bases and J gave up 2 bases, with 12 bases separating them. The CDR3 region is CASSLVAGRPYNEQFF. The CDR3 DNA is TGCGCCAGCAGCTTGGTAGCAGGGCGTCCCTACAATGAGCAGTTCTTC.

The chain combines TRBV29-1 with TRBJ1-2; 8 bases map to TRBD1. After removal of 0 bases from V and 6 bases from J, the junction contained 3 bases not matched to a gene. CDR1 and CDR2 from the germline V gene are SQVTM and ANQGSEA. CDR3 size: 13 residues. CDR3 DNA: TGCAGCGTTGAAGATTCAGGGGGCCATGGCTACACCTTC. It translates to CSVEDSGGHGYTF.

This chain links TRBV30 with TRBJ2-3, with TRBD2 identical over 7 bases. The CDR3 loop spans 16 amino acids. The germline CDR1 and CDR2 sequences are GTSNPN and SVGIG (reference sequence). V was pared by 0 bases and J by 4 bases, with 10 bases of the junction left unmatched. CDR3 DNA: TGTGCCTGGAGTGTACCTATTAGCGGGTTCTCAGATACGCAGTATTTT. As protein: CAWSVPISGFSDTQYF. The variable domain in full, with the rest retrieved from reference TRBV30 and TRBJ2-3, is SQTIHQWPATLVQPVGSPLSLECTVEGTSNPNLYWYRQAAGRGLQLLFYSVGIGQISSEVPQNLSASRPQDRQFILSSKKLLLSDSGFYLCAWSVPISGFSDTQYFGPGTRLTVL.